This TCR beta chain was sequenced in a study of neurological immune-mediated disorders. TCRdb reprocessed the 5' RACE reads via MiXCR and lists one record per CDR3 protein. This sample yields 70,000 or so distinct CDR3 sequences, of which roughly 5% are seen a single time; approximately 2.8% belongs to the top ten. This clonotype has ten or more counts. Its antigen is unknown. Study findings and constraints: Association of the multiple sclerosis repertoire cluster with clinical or MRI features was not observed for any feature. The greatest degree of TCR clonal expansion was observed in HTLV-1-associated myelopathy, with the lowest in multiple sclerosis, below that of healthy controls. The study found no CDR3 amino acid sequences shared by expanded clones across subjects, suggesting private repertoires in all groups.

CDR3 length: 10 amino acids. CDR1 and CDR2 from the germline V gene are DFQATT and SNEGSKA (reference sequence). The V end lost 7 bases, the J end lost 7 bases, and 8 bases lay between the germline ends. This sequence originates from a woman aged 25 to 39 with multiple sclerosis. This sequence joins TRBV20-1 and TRBJ2-1; no clear D. Sequences were obtained from PBMCs. CDR3: CSGLWNEQFF. The CDR3 DNA follows: TGCAGTGGATTATGGAATGAGCAGTTCTTC.